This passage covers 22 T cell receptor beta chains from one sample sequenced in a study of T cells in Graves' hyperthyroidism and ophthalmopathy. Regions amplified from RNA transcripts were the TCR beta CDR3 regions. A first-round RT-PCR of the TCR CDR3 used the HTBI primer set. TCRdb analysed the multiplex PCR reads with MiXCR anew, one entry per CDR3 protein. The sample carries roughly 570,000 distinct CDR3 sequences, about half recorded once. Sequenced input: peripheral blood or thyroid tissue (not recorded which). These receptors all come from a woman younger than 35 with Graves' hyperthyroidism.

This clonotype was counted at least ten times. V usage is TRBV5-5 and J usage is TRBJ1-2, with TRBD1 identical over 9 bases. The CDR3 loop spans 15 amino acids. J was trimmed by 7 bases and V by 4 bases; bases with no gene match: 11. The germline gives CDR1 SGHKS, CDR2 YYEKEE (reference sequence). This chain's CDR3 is CASSPLDRGITGYTF. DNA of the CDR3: TGTGCCAGCAGCCCCCTCGACAGGGGGATTACTGGCTACACCTTC.

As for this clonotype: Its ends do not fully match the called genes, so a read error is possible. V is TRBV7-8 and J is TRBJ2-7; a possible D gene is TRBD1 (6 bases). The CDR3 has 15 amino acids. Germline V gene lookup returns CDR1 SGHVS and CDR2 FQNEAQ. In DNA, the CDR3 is TGTGCCGGCAGCTTAGGACAGCGGTCCTCCTACGAGCAGTACTTC. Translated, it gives CAGSLGQRSSYEQYF.

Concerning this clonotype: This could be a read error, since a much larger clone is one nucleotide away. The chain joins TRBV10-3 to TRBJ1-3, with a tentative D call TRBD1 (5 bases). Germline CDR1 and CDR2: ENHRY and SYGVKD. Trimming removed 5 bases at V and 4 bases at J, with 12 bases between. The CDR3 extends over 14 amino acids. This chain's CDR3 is CAISPTGTGNTIYF. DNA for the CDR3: TGTGCCATCAGTCCCACCGGGACGGGAAACACCATATATTTT.

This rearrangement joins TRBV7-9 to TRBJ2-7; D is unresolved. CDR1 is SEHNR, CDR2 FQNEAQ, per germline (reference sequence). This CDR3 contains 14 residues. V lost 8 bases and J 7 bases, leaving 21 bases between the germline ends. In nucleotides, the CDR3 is TGTGCCAGCGGCCAAGGATTCTCGTACAATGAGCAGTACTTC. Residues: CASGQGFSYNEQYF.

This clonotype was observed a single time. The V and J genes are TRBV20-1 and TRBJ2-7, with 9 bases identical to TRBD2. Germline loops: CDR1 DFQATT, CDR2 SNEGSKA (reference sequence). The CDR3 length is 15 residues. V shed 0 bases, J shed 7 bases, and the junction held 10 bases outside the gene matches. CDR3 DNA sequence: TGCAGTGCTAGAGATGGCGGGAGGGCCCTGTGGGAGCAGTACTTC. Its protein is CSARDGGRALWEQYF.

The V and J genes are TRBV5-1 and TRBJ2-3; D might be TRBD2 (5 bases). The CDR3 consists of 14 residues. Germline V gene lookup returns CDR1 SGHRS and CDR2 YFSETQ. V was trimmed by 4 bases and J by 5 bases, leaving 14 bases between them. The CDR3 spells CASSQEGRRDTQYF. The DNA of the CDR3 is TGCGCCAGCAGCCAAGAGGGCCGGAGAGATACGCAGTATTTT.

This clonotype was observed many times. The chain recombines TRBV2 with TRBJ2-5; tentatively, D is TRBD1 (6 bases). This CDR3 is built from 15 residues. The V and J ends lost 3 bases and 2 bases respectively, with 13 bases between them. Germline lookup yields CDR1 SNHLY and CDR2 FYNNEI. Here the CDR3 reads CASSDRTARQETQYF. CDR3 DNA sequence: TGTGCCAGCAGTGACCGGACAGCGAGACAAGAGACCCAGTACTTC.

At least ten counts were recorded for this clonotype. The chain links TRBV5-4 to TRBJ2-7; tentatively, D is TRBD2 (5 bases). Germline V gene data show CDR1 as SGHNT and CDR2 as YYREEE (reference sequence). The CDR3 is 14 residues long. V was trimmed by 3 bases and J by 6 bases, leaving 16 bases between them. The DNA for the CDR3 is TGTGCCAGCAGCTCGGGGTTTTTGGGCGTCGAGCAGTACTTC. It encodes CASSSGFLGVEQYF.

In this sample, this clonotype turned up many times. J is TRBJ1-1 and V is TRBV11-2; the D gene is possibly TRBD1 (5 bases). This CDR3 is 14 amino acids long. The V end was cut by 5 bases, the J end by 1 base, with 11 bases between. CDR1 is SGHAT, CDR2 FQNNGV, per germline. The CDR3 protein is CASSATEANTEAFF. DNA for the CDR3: TGTGCCAGCAGCGCGACAGAGGCGAACACTGAAGCTTTCTTT.

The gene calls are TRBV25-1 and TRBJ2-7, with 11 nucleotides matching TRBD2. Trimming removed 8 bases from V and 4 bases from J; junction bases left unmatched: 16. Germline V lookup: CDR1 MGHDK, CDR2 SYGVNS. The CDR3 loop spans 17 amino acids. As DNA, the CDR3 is TGTGCCAGCTCACCACGGCTAGCGGGAGGAGACCCTTACGAGCAGTACTTC. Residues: CASSPRLAGGDPYEQYF.

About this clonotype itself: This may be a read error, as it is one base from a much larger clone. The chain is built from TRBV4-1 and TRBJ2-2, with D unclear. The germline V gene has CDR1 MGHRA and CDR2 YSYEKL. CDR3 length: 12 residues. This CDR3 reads CTSSQDSGELFF. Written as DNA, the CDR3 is TGCACCAGCAGCCAAGATTCAGGGGAGCTGTTTTTT.

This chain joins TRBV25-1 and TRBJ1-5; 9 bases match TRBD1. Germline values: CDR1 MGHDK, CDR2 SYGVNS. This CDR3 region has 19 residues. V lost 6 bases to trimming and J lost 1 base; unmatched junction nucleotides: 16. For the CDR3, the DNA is TGTGCCAGCAGCCCGAGGTTCGGGACAGGGATGGGGAGCAATCAGCCCCAGCATTTT. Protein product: CASSPRFGTGMGSNQPQHF.

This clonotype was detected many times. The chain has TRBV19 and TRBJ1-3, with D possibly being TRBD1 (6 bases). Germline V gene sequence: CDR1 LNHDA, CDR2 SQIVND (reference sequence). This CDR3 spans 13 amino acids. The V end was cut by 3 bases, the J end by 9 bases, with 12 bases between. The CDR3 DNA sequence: TGTGCCAGTAGTATCGGGACATCGGGCACCATATATTTT. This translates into CASSIGTSGTIYF.

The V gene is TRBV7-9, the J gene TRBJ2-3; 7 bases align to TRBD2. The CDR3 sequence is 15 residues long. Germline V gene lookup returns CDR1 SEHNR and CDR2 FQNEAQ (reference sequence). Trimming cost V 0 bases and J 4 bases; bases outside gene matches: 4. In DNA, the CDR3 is TGTGCCAGCAGCTTAGCGGGAGGGAAGCCAGATACGCAGTATTTT. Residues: CASSLAGGKPDTQYF.

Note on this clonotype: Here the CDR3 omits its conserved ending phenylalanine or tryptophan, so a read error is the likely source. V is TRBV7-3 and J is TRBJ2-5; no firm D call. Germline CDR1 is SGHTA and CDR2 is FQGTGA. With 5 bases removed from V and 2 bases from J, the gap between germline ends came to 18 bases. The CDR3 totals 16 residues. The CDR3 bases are TGTGCCAGCAGCCAAGTTCCATGGCGAGCTCAAGAGACCCAGTACCTC. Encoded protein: CASSQVPWRAQETQYL.

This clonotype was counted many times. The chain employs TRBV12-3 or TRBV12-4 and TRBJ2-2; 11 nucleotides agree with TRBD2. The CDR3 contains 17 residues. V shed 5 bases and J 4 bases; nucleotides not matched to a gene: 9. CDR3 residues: CASSTSLAGGSTGELFF. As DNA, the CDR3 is TGTGCCAGCAGTACCTCTCTAGCGGGAGGCTCCACCGGGGAGCTGTTTTTT.

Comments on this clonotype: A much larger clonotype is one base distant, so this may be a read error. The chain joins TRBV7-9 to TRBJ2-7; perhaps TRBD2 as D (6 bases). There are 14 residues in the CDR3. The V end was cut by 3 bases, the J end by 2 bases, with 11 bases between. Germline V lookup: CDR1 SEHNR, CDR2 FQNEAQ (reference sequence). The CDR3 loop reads CASSLLAATYEQYF. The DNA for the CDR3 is TGTGCCAGCAGCTTGTTAGCGGCCACCTACGAGCAGTACTTC.

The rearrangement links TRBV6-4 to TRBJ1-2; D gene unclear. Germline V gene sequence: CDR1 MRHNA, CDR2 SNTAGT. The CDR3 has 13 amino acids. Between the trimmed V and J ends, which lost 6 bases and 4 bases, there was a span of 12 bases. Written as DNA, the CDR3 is TGTGCCAGCAGCGTGATGTCGGGCTATGGCTACACCTTC. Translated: CASSVMSGYGYTF.

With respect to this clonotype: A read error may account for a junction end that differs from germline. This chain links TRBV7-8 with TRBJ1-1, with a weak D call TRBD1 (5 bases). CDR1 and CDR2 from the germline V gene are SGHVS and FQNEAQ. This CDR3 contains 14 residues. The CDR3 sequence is CASSLKSGGAEAFF. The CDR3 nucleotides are TGCGCCAGCAGCCTAAAGTCCGGGGGGGCTGAAGCTTTCTTT.

CDR3 sequence (DNA): TGTGCCAGCAAGGTGGGGCAGGAGTATGGCTACACCTTC. Amino acid sequence: CASKVGQEYGYTF. The V and J genes are TRBV7-8 and TRBJ1-2; D may be TRBD1 (5 bases). The CDR3 runs to 13 residues. Germline V gene lookup returns CDR1 SGHVS and CDR2 FQNEAQ. V lost 7 bases and J lost 5, with 14 bases in between.

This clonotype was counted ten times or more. CDR3 sequence (DNA): TGTGCCAGCAGCCAAGTAACAGGGGGCGATCAGCCCCAGCATTTT. Residues: CASSQVTGGDQPQHF. The chain employs TRBV4-2 and TRBJ1-5; the match to TRBD1 covers 9 bases. The CDR3 runs 15 residues. The V gene end was trimmed by 1 base and the J gene end by 5 bases; junction bases not matched to a gene: 3. CDR1 is LGHNA and CDR2 is YNFKEQ in the germline V gene.

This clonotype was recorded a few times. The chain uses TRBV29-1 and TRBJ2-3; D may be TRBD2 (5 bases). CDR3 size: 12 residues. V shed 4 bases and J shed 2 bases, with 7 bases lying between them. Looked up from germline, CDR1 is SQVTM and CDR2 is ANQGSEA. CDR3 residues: CSVGGNTDTQYF. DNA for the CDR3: TGCAGCGTTGGAGGGAACACAGATACGCAGTATTTT.